This is a list of T cell receptor beta chains from one sample in a study of blood T cell repertoires in COVID-19. Sequencing used immunoSEQ multiplex PCR; TCRdb keeps in-frame clones, though not all of them. The table shows some 240,000 clones, with 65% to 90% occurring only once. The sample taken for sequencing was peripheral blood. All receptors come from a woman in her thirties or forties who had recovered from COVID-19. Each CDR3 is given with its conserved first and last residue. A D gene is named only where the DNA matches it firmly. Where a row states a size, it is once, few, many or the class of an expanded clone; other rows omit it.

clone_size	v_call	d_call	j_call	cdr3_aa	cdr3_nt
-	TRBV7-2	-	TRBJ2-1	CASSPQQGGWNEQFF	TGTGCCAGCAGCCCCCAGCAAGGAGGGTGGAATGAGCAGTTCTTC
-	TRBV6-2/TRBV6-3	TRBD1	TRBJ2-1	CASSYSGWGQGLHEQFF	TGTGCCAGCAGCTATTCGGGTTGGGGACAGGGACTGCATGAGCAGTTCTTC
-	TRBV9	TRBD2	TRBJ2-5	CASSVGGLAGFRETQYF	TGTGCCAGCAGCGTGGGGGGACTAGCGGGGTTCAGAGAGACCCAGTACTTC
-	TRBV10-1	-	TRBJ2-7	CASSPRQVWDEQYF	TGCGCCAGCAGTCCCCGACAGGTTTGGGACGAGCAGTACTTC
-	TRBV28	TRBD2	TRBJ2-2	CASSPWTSGGDQTGELFF	TGTGCCAGCAGTCCCTGGACTAGCGGGGGCGATCAAACCGGGGAGCTGTTTTTT
-	TRBV6-5	TRBD1	TRBJ2-7	CASSGGTGSYEQYF	TGTGCCAGCAGCGGCGGGACAGGCTCCTACGAGCAGTACTTC
-	TRBV6-5	-	TRBJ1-2	CASSYSTDLYGYTF	TGTGCCAGCAGTTACTCGACAGACCTTTATGGCTACACCTTC
once	TRBV24-1	-	TRBJ2-5	CATSANLAEQETQYF	TGTGCCACCAGTGCAAACTTAGCGGAGCAAGAGACCCAGTACTTC
-	TRBV27	TRBD1	TRBJ1-4	CASSTRDRGDEKLFF	TGTGCCAGCAGTACCCGGGACAGGGGGGATGAAAAACTGTTTTTT
-	TRBV11-2	TRBD1	TRBJ1-1	CASSLVRGQGAKAFF	TGTGCCAGCAGCTTAGTGAGGGGGCAGGGGGCGAAGGCTTTCTTT
-	TRBV2	-	TRBJ1-4	CASNKIPNEKLFF	TGTGCCAGCAACAAGATTCCTAATGAAAAACTGTTTTTT
-	TRBV7-3	-	TRBJ2-1	CASSPEGGWQFF	TGTGCCAGCAGCCCAGAAGGGGGTTGGCAGTTCTTC
-	TRBV30	-	TRBJ2-3	CAWSVRGDTQYF	TGTGCCTGGAGTGTACGGGGAGATACGCAGTATTTT
-	TRBV4-3	-	TRBJ1-4	CASSPGSIGAHNEKLFF	TGCGCCAGCAGCCCCGGGTCTATTGGGGCACATAATGAAAAACTGTTTTTT
-	TRBV7-8	TRBD1	TRBJ1-5	CASSASGTGGTRPQHF	TGTGCCAGCAGCGCATCCGGGACAGGGGGCACCCGGCCCCAGCATTTT
-	TRBV5-1	TRBD2	TRBJ2-2	CASRRLFGGGLNTGELFF	TGCGCCAGCAGAAGACTTTTCGGGGGAGGGCTCAACACCGGGGAGCTGTTTTTT
-	TRBV30	TRBD1	TRBJ1-6	CAWEKKGQTNSPLHF	TGTGCCTGGGAAAAAAAGGGACAGACCAATTCACCCCTCCACTTT
-	TRBV19	-	TRBJ1-5	CASRGFLYGVSQPQHF	TGTGCCAGTAGGGGGTTTTTATACGGGGTTTCACAGCCCCAGCATTTT
-	TRBV5-1	-	TRBJ1-1	CASSSTGWNTEAFF	TGCGCCAGCAGCTCCACAGGGTGGAACACTGAAGCTTTCTTT
-	TRBV18	TRBD2	TRBJ2-1	CASSPPGLAYNEQFF	TGTGCCAGCTCACCACCGGGACTAGCGTACAATGAGCAGTTCTTC
-	TRBV30	-	TRBJ2-7	CAWSYRGIQYF	TGTGCCTGGAGTTATCGCGGGATACAGTACTTC
-	TRBV9	-	TRBJ2-1	CASSGTNEQFF	TGTGCCAGCAGCGGGACTAATGAGCAGTTCTTC
-	TRBV4-3	-	TRBJ2-3	CASSQDRLGTDTQYF	TGCGCCAGCAGCCAAGATCGACTGGGCACAGATACGCAGTATTTT
-	TRBV19	TRBD1	TRBJ2-6	CASSIGQGKAGANVLTF	TGTGCCAGTAGTATAGGACAGGGAAAAGCTGGGGCCAACGTCCTGACTTTC
-	TRBV5-1	TRBD1	TRBJ1-6	CASSLTWDRGMSSYNSPLHF	TGCGCCAGCAGCTTGACGTGGGACAGGGGGATGAGCTCCTATAATTCACCCCTCCACTTT
-	TRBV15	TRBD1	TRBJ2-2	CATSRGQGRNTGELFF	TGTGCCACCAGCAGGGGACAGGGGCGGAACACCGGGGAGCTGTTTTTT
-	TRBV2	-	TRBJ1-5	CASSELRGSNQPQHF	TGTGCCAGCAGTGAACTAAGGGGCAGCAATCAGCCCCAGCATTTT
-	TRBV21-1	-	TRBJ1-1	CASRDKLSQGHTEAFF	TGTGCCAGCAGGGATAAGCTATCGCAGGGCCACACTGAAGCTTTCTTT
few	TRBV27	-	TRBJ1-3	CASSLVSGAGNTIYF	TGTGCCAGCAGTTTAGTCTCGGGGGCTGGAAACACCATATATTTT
-	TRBV28	TRBD2	TRBJ2-3	CASSRRGTSGGASTDTQYF	TGTGCCAGCAGTCGCCGGGGGACTAGCGGGGGGGCGAGCACAGATACGCAGTATTTT
-	TRBV7-2	TRBD2	TRBJ2-5	CASSPRTSGGEETQYF	TGTGCCAGCAGCCCGCGGACTAGCGGGGGGGAGGAGACCCAGTACTTC
once	TRBV27	TRBD2	TRBJ2-1	CASSLSTSANEQFF	TGTGCCAGCAGTTTATCGACTAGCGCCAATGAGCAGTTCTTC
once	TRBV7-2	TRBD2	TRBJ2-3	CASSLSLAGDTDTQYF	TGTGCCAGCAGCTTATCGTTAGCGGGGGACACAGATACGCAGTATTTT
-	TRBV18	TRBD1	TRBJ1-2	CASSRDRATNYGYTF	TGTGCCAGCTCACGCGACAGGGCCACTAACTATGGCTACACCTTC
-	TRBV7-2	TRBD2	TRBJ2-3	CASSPMSGGSTDTQYF	TGTGCCAGCAGCCCAATGAGCGGGGGGAGCACAGATACGCAGTATTTT
-	TRBV28	-	TRBJ1-5	CASRTGNQPQHF	TGTGCCAGCAGAACAGGGAATCAGCCCCAGCATTTT
few	TRBV10-1	TRBD1	TRBJ1-5	CASSESMGTVYQPQHF	TGCGCCAGCAGTGAGTCGATGGGGACAGTGTATCAGCCCCAGCATTTT
-	TRBV3-1/TRBV3-2	TRBD1	TRBJ1-6	CASSRGQAGNSPLHF	TGTGCCAGCAGCCGCGGACAGGCGGGCAATTCACCCCTCCACTTT
-	TRBV5-1	TRBD1	TRBJ2-5	CASSQPQGAGETQYF	TGCGCCAGCAGCCAACCTCAGGGGGCTGGGGAGACCCAGTACTTC
-	TRBV7-8	-	TRBJ2-4	CASSHDSNIQYF	TGTGCCAGCAGCCATGATAGCAACATTCAGTACTTC
-	TRBV6-1	TRBD1	TRBJ1-2	CASSELGQAIYGYTF	TGTGCCAGCAGTGAATTAGGACAGGCCATCTATGGCTACACCTTC
-	TRBV11-2	TRBD1	TRBJ2-5	CASSQGTASETQYF	TGTGCCAGCAGCCAGGGGACAGCGTCGGAGACCCAGTACTTC
-	TRBV30	-	TRBJ1-1	CALTLGLGWTEAFF	TGTGCCCTGACGCTCGGTCTCGGGTGGACTGAAGCTTTCTTT
few	TRBV9	TRBD1	TRBJ2-2	CASSDSLIGTGSENTGELFF	TGTGCCAGCAGCGATTCCCTCATAGGGACAGGTTCCGAGAACACCGGGGAGCTGTTTTTT
-	TRBV29-1	-	TRBJ2-5	CSVDVGVQETQYF	TGCAGCGTTGATGTTGGAGTTCAAGAGACCCAGTACTTC
-	TRBV6-6	TRBD1	TRBJ1-5	CASSRKDRDNQPQHF	TGTGCCAGCAGTCGAAAGGACAGGGACAATCAGCCCCAGCATTTT
-	TRBV19	-	TRBJ2-5	CASRETAGVETQYF	TGTGCCAGTCGAGAAACGGCAGGGGTCGAGACCCAGTACTTC
-	TRBV27	TRBD1	TRBJ1-6	CASSRRTGTALSSYNSPLHF	TGTGCCAGCAGCCGACGAACCGGGACAGCGCTGAGCTCCTATAATTCACCCCTCCACTTT
once	TRBV5-4	-	TRBJ2-1	CASSVGTQVSEQFF	TGTGCCAGCAGCGTTGGGACTCAGGTTAGTGAGCAGTTCTTC
-	TRBV5-1	TRBD2	TRBJ2-5	CASSLGLAVRETQYF	TGCGCCAGCAGCTTAGGACTAGCTGTGAGAGAGACCCAGTACTTC
-	TRBV13	TRBD1	TRBJ1-1	CASSLGPGQGWTNTEAFF	TGTGCCAGCAGCTTAGGCCCGGGACAGGGGTGGACCAACACTGAAGCTTTCTTT
once	TRBV2	-	TRBJ2-7	CASSEFGYEQYF	TGTGCCAGCAGTGAATTCGGCTACGAGCAGTACTTC
-	TRBV30	TRBD1	TRBJ1-5	CAWSAGQGDQPQHF	TGTGCCTGGAGTGCCGGACAGGGCGATCAGCCCCAGCATTTT
-	TRBV4-2	-	TRBJ2-3	CASSQESSFSGTLNTQYF	TGTGCCAGCAGCCAAGAAAGCTCTTTTTCAGGTACCCTAAATACGCAGTATTTT
-	TRBV6-1	-	TRBJ1-1	CASSEVGKGNTEAFF	TGTGCCAGCAGTGAAGTGGGCAAAGGGAACACTGAAGCTTTCTTT
-	TRBV10-3	-	TRBJ1-3	CAISLEDSGNTIYF	TGTGCCATCAGTCTTGAGGACTCTGGAAACACCATATATTTT
-	TRBV21-1	-	TRBJ1-4	CASSAHATDTNEKLFF	TGTGCCAGCAGCGCCCATGCCACAGACACTAATGAAAAACTGTTTTTT